This TCR beta chain emerged from a study of T cell repertoires in cytomegalovirus infection. Whole-study results and caveats: Ex vivo, HLA-C-restricted CMV-specific TCR beta clonotypes prevailed over the rest of the response.

In TCRdb, the reads were re-called with MiXCR into one record per CDR3 protein. The sample includes about 530,000 distinct CDR3 sequences, around a quarter of them seen just once. As concerns this clonotype: Its antigen is not known.

V was pared by 2 bases and J by 0 bases, with 10 bases between. Per germline, CDR1 KGHSH and CDR2 LQKENI. The CDR3 spans 16 residues. This chain links TRBV18 with TRBJ2-2, with D perhaps matching TRBD2 (6 bases). The sequence was collected from a human donor in good health (CMV status not recorded). Some clones in this sample may be carry-over from other donors' samples. Source material: PBMCs. As DNA, the CDR3 is TGTGCCAGCTCACCAGCCCGGGGGACGAACACCGGGGAGCTGTTTTTT. This gives the protein CASSPARGTNTGELFF.